This passage covers 30 T cell receptor beta chains from one sample sequenced in a study of cytomegalovirus exposure and HLA in healthy donors. The PCR made use of 60 Vbeta and 13 Jbeta primers. Here immunoSEQ multiplex PCR was the method, and the copy in TCRdb shows in-frame clones only, minus some. The table for this sample gives approximately 130,000 clones. Sequencing was carried out using PBMCs. Receptors originate from an older woman in good health and CMV-seronegative.

The chain carries TRBV7-6 and TRBJ2-1; 13 nucleotides agree with TRBD2. Germline V lookup: CDR1 SGHVS, CDR2 FNYEAQ. V lost 3 bases to trimming and J lost 0 bases; unmatched junction nucleotides: 5. The CDR3 is 18 residues long. In nucleotides, the CDR3 is TGTGCCAGCAGCTTTGGGACTAGCGGGGCGAGCTCCTACAATGAGCAGTTCTTC. Its translation: CASSFGTSGASSYNEQFF.

The chain uses TRBV28 and TRBJ1-4, with TRBD1 matching over 10 bases. The trim removed 2 bases at V and 11 bases at J, leaving 8 bases unmatched. Germline V gives CDR1 MDHEN, CDR2 SYDVKM. The CDR3 extends over 15 amino acids. The CDR3 DNA reads as TGTGCCAGCAGTTTACCACCGGGACAGGGGAGGAAACTGTTTTTT. This sequence encodes CASSLPPGQGRKLFF.

The rearrangement joins TRBV7-9 to TRBJ2-1; tentative D call: TRBD2 (6 bases). The germline CDR1 and CDR2 sequences are SEHNR and FQNEAQ (reference sequence). The CDR3 spans 14 residues. The ends were cut back, 1 base at V and 5 bases at J, with 9 bases in the middle. In nucleotides, the CDR3 is TGTGCCAGCAGCTTAGAGAGCGGGCACAATGAGCAGTTCTTC. Protein: CASSLESGHNEQFF.

This chain links TRBV9 with TRBJ2-5; D is unresolved. The CDR3 sequence is 14 residues long. The germline V gene encodes CDR1 SGDLS and CDR2 YYNGEE. V was cut by 0 bases and J by 5 bases, with 11 bases left in between. The CDR3 is CASSVGGAWETQYF. The CDR3 region has the DNA TGTGCCAGCAGCGTAGGCGGAGCTTGGGAGACCCAGTACTTC.

The chain carries TRBV7-6 and TRBJ1-4; possibly TRBD1 for D (5 bases). Trimming shortened V by 5 bases and J by 0 bases, and 10 bases separated the two germline ends. Germline loops: CDR1 SGHVS, CDR2 FNYEAQ. There are 15 residues in the CDR3. The CDR3 DNA reads as TGTGCCAGCAGCCGATCGACAGCAACTAATGAAAAACTGTTTTTT. As protein: CASSRSTATNEKLFF.

J is TRBJ2-5 and V is TRBV6-5; D remains unclear. This CDR3 contains 15 residues. V dropped 0 bases and J dropped 4 bases, with 12 bases sitting between them. From germline, CDR1 is MNHEY and CDR2 SVGAGI. CDR3: CASSYSNSGAETQYF. CDR3 nucleotide sequence: TGTGCCAGCAGTTACTCGAACTCCGGAGCAGAGACCCAGTACTTC.

The chain combines TRBV2 with TRBJ2-5; 7 positions match TRBD2. The length of the CDR3 is 12 residues. Germline CDR1 and CDR2: SNHLY and FYNNEI. J lost 5 bases, V lost 6 bases, and 3 bases had no gene match. The CDR3 protein is CASRGDYETQYF. The CDR3 DNA sequence: TGTGCCAGCAGGGGGGACTACGAGACCCAGTACTTC.

The genes are TRBV5-1 and TRBJ1-6; the match to TRBD1 covers 9 bases. V lost 0 bases and J lost 7; bases outside the gene matches: 2. This CDR3 contains 15 residues. Germline assignment: CDR1 SGHRS and CDR2 YFSETQ. CDR3 amino acids: CASSLDGTGNSPLHF. The CDR3 nucleotides read TGCGCCAGCAGCTTGGATGGGACAGGGAATTCACCCCTCCACTTT.

CDR3 in amino acids: CASSIDREAYGYTF. As DNA, the CDR3 is TGTGCCAGCTCAATCGACAGGGAAGCCTATGGCTACACCTTC. The chain combines TRBV18 with TRBJ1-2; 7 nucleotides match TRBD1. This CDR3 contains 14 residues. Germline CDR1 and CDR2: KGHSH and LQKENI. V shed 5 bases, J shed 4 bases, and the junction held 7 bases outside the gene matches.

V and J are TRBV10-2 and TRBJ2-2; weak D call: TRBD2 (6 bases). The CDR3 loop spans 17 amino acids. The ends were cut back, 7 bases at V and 0 bases at J, with 18 bases in the middle. The germline V gene has CDR1 WSHSY and CDR2 SAAADI. CDR3 DNA sequence: TGCGCCAGCACCGGGGGTAGCGGCATATCGAACACCGGGGAGCTGTTTTTT. Translated, it gives CASTGGSGISNTGELFF.

The chain employs TRBV28 and TRBJ2-1, with 16 bases that match TRBD2. After removal of 7 bases from V and 1 base from J, the junction contained 4 bases not matched to a gene. CDR1 is MDHEN and CDR2 is SYDVKM in the germline V gene. CDR3 size: 17 residues. The CDR3 is CASKGLAGGTSYNEQFF. Written as DNA, the CDR3 is TGTGCCAGCAAGGGACTAGCGGGAGGGACGTCCTACAATGAGCAGTTCTTC.

This chain uses TRBV21-1 with TRBJ2-2; the D call TRBD2 from the table was never checked on the DNA. TRBV21-1 is a pseudogene. This CDR3 spans 17 amino acids. The CDR3 bases are TGTGCCAGCAGCAAAGAACGAGGCCTAAAGAACACCGGGGAGCTGTTTTTT. Its protein product is CASSKERGLKNTGELFF.

Note on this clone: Additional DNA sequences in this sample encode the identical CDR3. V usage is TRBV5-1 and J usage is TRBJ1-1; TRBD1 aligns across 9 bases. Germline V lookup: CDR1 SGHRS, CDR2 YFSETQ. This CDR3 region has 14 residues. J lost 3 bases, V lost 0 bases, and 0 bases had no gene match. DNA of the CDR3: TGCGCCAGCAGCTTGGGGACAGGGGACACTGAAGCTTTCTTT. Translation gives CASSLGTGDTEAFF.

The rearrangement uses TRBV9 and TRBJ2-5; 8 bases are a match to TRBD2. From germline, CDR1 is SGDLS and CDR2 YYNGEE. V trimming: 4 bases; J trimming: 5 bases; junction bases outside the gene matches: 10. The CDR3 length is 15 residues. The CDR3 here is CASSLSGRMAETQYF. Written as DNA, the CDR3 is TGTGCCAGCAGCCTGAGCGGGAGAATGGCTGAGACCCAGTACTTC.

The chain carries TRBV2 and TRBJ1-1; perhaps TRBD1 as D (6 bases). The CDR3 covers 15 residues. In germline, CDR1 is SNHLY, CDR2 FYNNEI. Trimming pared 4 bases from V and 3 bases from J, leaving 15 bases between. The CDR3 sequence: CASSAGQYGDTEAFF. CDR3 DNA: TGTGCCAGCAGTGCAGGACAGTATGGGGACACTGAAGCTTTCTTT.

The chain links TRBV27 to TRBJ2-5; TRBD1 matches 8 bases. V lost 1 base, J lost 5 bases, and 6 bases stayed unmatched. Germline V gene lookup returns CDR1 MNHEY and CDR2 SMNVEV (reference sequence). This CDR3 comprises 15 residues. CDR3 in amino acids: CASSLLYRGFETQYF. DNA of the CDR3: TGTGCCAGCAGTTTATTGTACAGGGGGTTTGAGACCCAGTACTTC.

The chain is built from TRBV28 and TRBJ2-1; 9 nucleotides line up with TRBD1. CDR1 MDHEN and CDR2 SYDVKM come from the germline V gene. Trimming cost V 6 bases and J 10 bases; bases outside gene matches: 10. This CDR3 contains 14 residues. The CDR3 sequence: CASRDRQGVWEQFF. The CDR3 DNA reads as TGTGCCAGCAGGGATCGACAGGGGGTCTGGGAGCAGTTCTTC.

CDR3 amino acids: CASSPHTPDFSRYGYTF. The CDR3, as DNA: TGTGCCAGCAGCCCGCACACGCCCGACTTCTCTCGCTATGGCTACACCTTC. V is TRBV28 and J is TRBJ1-2; D call uncertain. V was clipped by 6 bases and J by 4 bases, with 24 bases between them. The CDR3 is made up of 17 amino acids. CDR1 and CDR2 (germline): MDHEN, SYDVKM.

The chain is built from TRBV2 and TRBJ2-7; TRBD2 agrees at 9 bases. The V and J ends lost 4 bases and 6 bases, in that order; junction bases with no gene match: 10. Germline V gives CDR1 SNHLY, CDR2 FYNNEI. The CDR3 runs 15 residues. CDR3 in DNA: TGTGCCAGCAGTGCGGTAGTAGCGGGAGCGGGCGAGCAGTACTTC. As protein: CASSAVVAGAGEQYF.

The gene calls are TRBV29-1 and TRBJ1-1; D is uncertain. CDR1 is SQVTM and CDR2 is ANQGSEA in the germline V gene. V shed 5 bases and J shed 0 bases, with 7 bases lying between them. The CDR3 totals 12 residues. CDR3 in DNA: TGCAGCGTTCGACATATGAACACTGAAGCTTTCTTT. Its protein is CSVRHMNTEAFF.

This chain links TRBV10-3 with TRBJ2-5; 7 nucleotides match TRBD1. Per the germline V gene, CDR1 is ENHRY and CDR2 is SYGVKD. V shed 6 bases, J shed 2 bases, and the junction held 3 bases outside the gene matches. The CDR3 extends over 13 amino acids. The CDR3 is CAISPGQQETQYF. DNA of the CDR3: TGTGCCATCAGCCCGGGACAGCAAGAGACCCAGTACTTC.

The chain links TRBV2 to TRBJ1-2; 8 bases align to TRBD1. V trimming: 6 bases; J trimming: 6 bases; junction bases outside the gene matches: 12. Germline V gene sequence: CDR1 SNHLY, CDR2 FYNNEI. There are 15 residues in the CDR3. The DNA for the CDR3 is TGTGCCAGCAGGGACCTCGGACAGGGAAAGGATGGCTACACCTTC. Encoded protein: CASRDLGQGKDGYTF.

V gene TRBV7-2 combines with J gene TRBJ2-3; D not resolved. The CDR3 is 16 residues long. The germline CDR1 and CDR2 sequences are SGHTA and FQGNSA. V gave up 5 bases and J gave up 0 bases, with 15 bases separating them. Here the CDR3 DNA reads TGTGCCAGCAGCCGACCCCAGGTCCCAAGCACAGATACGCAGTATTTT. Translated, it gives CASSRPQVPSTDTQYF.

The rearrangement links TRBV4-2 to TRBJ2-2, with 11 bases matching TRBD1. V was clipped by 4 bases and J by 3 bases; unmatched bases: 4. CDR1 and CDR2 from the germline V gene are LGHNA and YNFKEQ. The CDR3 contains 16 residues. CDR3 sequence reads: CASSPGTGGYTGELFF. The CDR3 DNA sequence: TGTGCCAGCAGCCCAGGGACAGGGGGTTACACCGGGGAGCTGTTTTTT.

The chain has TRBV27 and TRBJ1-5; no clear D gene. This CDR3 region has 15 residues. Trimming left V 5 bases short and J 0 bases short, with 11 bases between. The germline gives CDR1 MNHEY, CDR2 SMNVEV (reference sequence). Here the CDR3 reads CASSGHSYSNQPQHF. The CDR3 DNA reads as TGTGCCAGCAGTGGTCACAGTTATAGCAATCAGCCCCAGCATTTT.

This chain connects TRBV4-1 to TRBJ2-2; D may be TRBD2 (7 bases). The CDR3 covers 15 residues. The V end was cut by 4 bases, the J end by 7 bases, with 16 bases between. CDR1 and CDR2 (germline): MGHRA, YSYEKL. The CDR3, as DNA: TGCGCCAGCAGCCCGGGGGGCAGCCGTGGCGGGGAGCTGTTTTTT. This gives the protein CASSPGGSRGGELFF.

The chain recombines TRBV27 with TRBJ1-1; D not certain. Trimming cost V 1 base and J 1 base, with 4 bases left between them. This CDR3 is built from 13 residues. The germline gives CDR1 MNHEY, CDR2 SMNVEV (reference sequence). CDR3 region: CASSLYGNTEAFF. CDR3 in DNA: TGTGCCAGCAGTTTATACGGGAACACTGAAGCTTTCTTT.

The chain carries TRBV10-2 and TRBJ2-7, with D perhaps TRBD2 (5 bases). V was shortened by 6 bases and J by 5 bases, with 17 bases between the two germline ends. This CDR3 has 14 residues. Germline loops: CDR1 WSHSY, CDR2 SAAADI. CDR3 protein: CASRGDLRGNEQYF. The CDR3 region has the DNA TGCGCCAGCAGGGGAGATTTACGGGGTAACGAGCAGTACTTC.

The chain is built from TRBV7-9 and TRBJ2-2, with a weak D call TRBD1 (6 bases). The CDR3 extends over 17 amino acids. V gave up 4 bases and J gave up 2 bases, with 17 bases separating them. Germline V gene sequence: CDR1 SEHNR, CDR2 FQNEAQ (reference sequence). CDR3 in amino acids: CASSSLGAGANTGELFF. CDR3 bases: TGTGCCAGCAGCTCACTGGGGGCAGGGGCAAACACCGGGGAGCTGTTTTTT.

This sequence joins TRBV2 and TRBJ2-7; TRBD1 matches at 10 bases. The CDR3 has 12 residues. With V trimmed by 8 bases and J by 2 bases, 0 bases remained unmatched. CDR1 is SNHLY and CDR2 is FYNNEI in the germline V gene. The CDR3 DNA reads as TGTGCCAGCGGGACAGGGGCCTACGAGCAGTACTTC. It codes for CASGTGAYEQYF.